The rows below give T cell receptor beta chains drawn from one sample of a study of blood T cell repertoires in COVID-19. Only in-frame clones appear in the TCRdb table, and some are missing; sequencing was by immunoSEQ multiplex PCR. The repertoire holds roughly 200,000 clones, around 88% seen once, with approximately 9% in the top ten. The sample was peripheral blood. The receptors were gathered from a man aged 40-49 years with active or convalescent COVID-19. CDR3s include the opening cysteine and the closing phenylalanine or tryptophan. Fields, in order: J gene, clone size, V gene, D gene, CDR3 protein, CDR3 DNA. D genes are given only for firm matches. Only some rows state a clone size, as once, few, many or a class for expanded clones.

TRBJ1-5	.	TRBV19	.	CASSPPTVDSYSNQPQHF	TGTGCCAGTAGTCCCCCGACGGTTGACAGCTATAGCAATCAGCCCCAGCATTTT
TRBJ1-2	few	TRBV6-6	.	CASSYGEAGSGYTF	TGTGCCAGCAGTTACGGGGAGGCGGGCTCTGGCTACACCTTC
TRBJ2-5	.	TRBV7-9	TRBD2	CASALAGGETQYF	TGTGCCAGCGCTCTAGCGGGGGGAGAGACCCAGTACTTC
TRBJ2-5	once	TRBV11-3	.	CASSLGGEQETQYF	TGTGCCAGCAGCTTAGGGGGCGAGCAAGAGACCCAGTACTTC
TRBJ1-6	.	TRBV30	.	CAWRNLDGNGNSPLHF	TGTGCCTGGAGGAACCTGGACGGGAACGGGAATTCACCCCTCCACTTT
TRBJ1-4	once	TRBV28	TRBD1	CASSSGQPNEKLFF	TGTGCCAGCAGTTCGGGACAGCCTAATGAAAAACTGTTTTTT
TRBJ1-2	.	TRBV5-1	.	CASSVLTGGNYGYTF	TGCGCCAGCAGCGTACTGACAGGAGGTAACTATGGCTACACCTTC
TRBJ1-4	.	TRBV7-9	.	CASSPGVTNEKLFF	TGTGCCAGCAGCCCAGGGGTGACTAATGAAAAACTGTTTTTT
TRBJ2-5	.	TRBV19	TRBD1	CASSIPDGTDQETQYF	TGTGCCAGTAGTATTCCGGACGGGACAGACCAAGAGACCCAGTACTTC
TRBJ2-7	.	TRBV5-1	TRBD2	CASSPWTSGIGEQYF	TGCGCCAGCAGCCCATGGACTAGCGGGATTGGCGAGCAGTACTTC
TRBJ2-3	.	TRBV24-1	.	CATSDPATGTDTQYF	TGTGCCACCAGTGATCCAGCGACGGGCACAGATACGCAGTATTTT
TRBJ1-1	.	TRBV19	TRBD1	CASSEDRDTEAFF	TGTGCCAGTAGTGAGGACAGGGACACTGAAGCTTTCTTT
TRBJ2-7	.	TRBV5-1	TRBD1	CASSLRQGVGYEQYF	TGCGCCAGCAGCCTCCGACAGGGGGTAGGCTACGAGCAGTACTTC
TRBJ2-1	.	TRBV19	.	CASSIVGDSPRPWGNEQFF	TGTGCCAGTAGTATAGTTGGGGACTCGCCCCGACCTTGGGGCAATGAGCAGTTCTTC
TRBJ1-6	.	TRBV19	.	CASSSIGGYNSPLHF	TGTGCCAGTAGTAGTATCGGGGGATATAATTCACCCCTCCACTTT
TRBJ2-1	few	TRBV5-4	.	CASSPGQYNEQFF	TGTGCCAGCAGCCCCGGACAGTACAATGAGCAGTTCTTC
TRBJ1-1	.	TRBV5-1	TRBD1	CASRPDRGLTEAFF	TGCGCCAGCAGACCGGACAGGGGGCTTACTGAAGCTTTCTTT
TRBJ1-3	.	TRBV5-1	TRBD1	CASRPGYRGISGNTIYF	TGCGCCAGCAGGCCCGGTTACAGGGGAATTTCTGGAAACACCATATATTTT
TRBJ2-7	.	TRBV6-5	TRBD1	CASRGQGNPREQYF	TGTGCCAGCAGGGGACAGGGCAATCCCCGCGAGCAGTACTTC
TRBJ1-5	.	TRBV19	TRBD1	CASNGRTGTVNQPQHF	TGTGCCAGTAACGGACGCACCGGGACAGTCAATCAGCCCCAGCATTTT
TRBJ2-3	.	TRBV3-1/TRBV3-2	TRBD2	CASSQAARGTCTDTQYF	TGTGCCAGCAGCCAAGCAGCGCGGGGGACTTGCACAGATACGCAGTATTTT
TRBJ2-5	.	TRBV7-6	TRBD2	CASSSRTSGGFQETQYF	TGTGCCAGCAGCTCCCGGACTAGCGGGGGATTCCAAGAGACCCAGTACTTC
TRBJ2-2	.	TRBV7-9	TRBD1	CASSPGQGISTGELFF	TGTGCCAGCAGCCCCGGACAGGGAATTTCCACCGGGGAGCTGTTTTTT
TRBJ2-7	once	TRBV11-3	.	CASSLDQTSYEQYF	TGTGCCAGCAGCTTGGATCAGACTTCCTACGAGCAGTACTTC
TRBJ1-1	medium-sized	TRBV7-8	TRBD1	CASSSDPDRGLNTEAFF	TGTGCCAGCAGCTCCGATCCTGACAGGGGCCTTAACACTGAAGCTTTCTTT
TRBJ2-2	many	TRBV9	.	CASSVAITGELFF	TGTGCCAGCAGCGTAGCAATCACCGGGGAGCTGTTTTTT
TRBJ2-3	.	TRBV7-3	.	CASSLVGGTDTQYF	TGTGCCAGCAGCTTAGTCGGGGGCACAGATACGCAGTATTTT
TRBJ2-5	.	TRBV25-1	.	CASSDRIGSPGETQYF	TGTGCCAGCAGTGACAGGATCGGAAGTCCCGGAGAGACCCAGTACTTC
TRBJ1-5	few	TRBV6-5	.	CASSRARTGLPQHF	TGTGCCAGCAGTCGCGCCCGGACGGGGTTGCCCCAGCATTTT
TRBJ2-2	.	TRBV18	.	CASSPPGEVGRTGELFF	TGTGCCAGCTCACCCCCCGGGGAGGTAGGACGCACCGGGGAGCTGTTTTTT
TRBJ2-1	.	TRBV18	.	CASSPLQGNNEQFF	TGTGCCAGCTCACCACTTCAGGGCAACAATGAGCAGTTCTTC
TRBJ2-7	.	TRBV18	.	CASSPLEAWAGEQYF	TGTGCCAGCTCACCCCTTGAGGCCTGGGCGGGAGAGCAGTACTTC
TRBJ2-7	.	TRBV7-3	.	CASSLTQGYEQYF	TGTGCCAGCAGCTTAACGCAGGGCTACGAGCAGTACTTC
TRBJ1-1	.	TRBV6-1	.	CASSESRLGNTEAFF	TGTGCCAGCAGTGAATCGAGGCTTGGGAACACTGAAGCTTTCTTT
TRBJ1-1	.	TRBV6-1	TRBD1	CASSVNTIRDRDEAFF	TGTGCCAGCAGTGTAAACACAATCCGGGACAGGGACGAAGCTTTCTTT
TRBJ2-5	.	TRBV7-2	TRBD1	CASSFRQGLETQYF	TGTGCCAGCAGTTTTAGACAGGGTCTAGAGACCCAGTACTTC
TRBJ1-4	.	TRBV10-3	.	CAISESPGGPNEKLFF	TGTGCCATCAGTGAGTCTCCCGGGGGGCCTAATGAAAAACTGTTTTTT
TRBJ1-2	.	TRBV4-3	.	CASSQELQGVRNSNYGYTF	TGCGCCAGCAGCCAAGAGCTCCAGGGTGTTCGAAACTCTAACTATGGCTACACCTTC
TRBJ1-1	.	TRBV21-1	.	CASATDPSTGNTEAFF	TGTGCCAGCGCGACAGACCCATCGACAGGGAACACTGAAGCTTTCTTT
TRBJ1-4	.	TRBV28	TRBD1	CASSSGQDEKLFF	TGTGCCAGCAGCTCGGGACAGGATGAAAAACTGTTTTTT
TRBJ1-1	.	TRBV6-1	.	CASSELSLDWTEAFF	TGTGCCAGCAGTGAATTATCTCTAGACTGGACTGAAGCTTTCTTT
TRBJ1-3	once	TRBV4-2	.	CASSQEALTSGNTIYF	TGTGCCAGCAGCCAAGAGGCACTAACCTCTGGAAACACCATATATTTT
TRBJ1-5	once	TRBV30	TRBD1	CAWSPIGTGSQPQHF	TGTGCCTGGAGTCCGATCGGGACAGGGAGTCAGCCCCAGCATTTT
TRBJ2-1	.	TRBV2	TRBD1	CASSLQDRVPYNEQFF	TGTGCCAGCAGCTTACAAGACAGGGTTCCGTACAATGAGCAGTTCTTC
TRBJ1-6	few	TRBV6-5	.	CASSPGPQGTLHF	TGTGCCAGCAGTCCGGGCCCTCAGGGAACCCTCCACTTT
TRBJ2-3	.	TRBV24-1	.	CATSPRGDTQYF	TGTGCCACCAGTCCGAGGGGGGATACGCAGTATTTT
TRBJ1-2	.	TRBV9	.	CASSVAPQSNYGYTF	TGTGCCAGCAGCGTAGCGCCCCAGTCGAACTATGGCTACACCTTC
TRBJ2-1	.	TRBV11-3	.	CASRDSEGNEQFF	TGTGCCAGCAGGGACAGTGAGGGCAATGAGCAGTTCTTC
TRBJ1-1	.	TRBV4-2	TRBD1	CASGDRAAEAFF	TGTGCCAGCGGGGACAGGGCCGCTGAAGCTTTCTTT
TRBJ1-2	.	TRBV27	.	CASSSGQTYFGYTF	TGTGCCAGCAGTTCCGGACAGACCTATTTTGGCTACACCTTC
TRBJ2-3	.	TRBV19	TRBD2	CALNGRRTDTQYF	TGTGCCCTAAACGGGAGGCGGACAGATACGCAGTATTTT
TRBJ1-4	once	TRBV11-2	TRBD1	CASSLGGPGTGVGEKLFF	TGTGCCAGCAGCTTAGGGGGCCCCGGGACAGGGGTTGGTGAAAAACTGTTTTTT
TRBJ1-6	few	TRBV9	.	CASSDSHGSPISPLHF	TGTGCCAGCAGCGACAGCCATGGAAGCCCAATTTCACCCCTCCACTTT
TRBJ1-4	.	TRBV7-8	.	CASSGTANEKLFF	TGTGCCAGCAGCGGTACAGCTAATGAAAAACTGTTTTTT
TRBJ1-4	.	TRBV3-1/TRBV3-2	.	CASTPGIDEKLFF	TGTGCCAGCACCCCCGGGATCGATGAAAAACTGTTTTTT
TRBJ2-3	.	TRBV6-5	.	CASGAGTFTDTQYF	TGTGCCAGCGGGGCCGGTACCTTCACAGATACGCAGTATTTT